The 16 T cell receptor beta chains below all came from one sample that was sequenced in a study of blood T cells in healthy people across ages. Combining a sample-barcoded 5' primer with a J-beta primer mix, a second PCR ran for roughly 7 to 12 cycles. MiXCR, run by TCRdb on the 5' RACE reads, gives a single entry per CDR3 protein. The sample includes about 1.8 million distinct CDR3 sequences, around 48% of them seen just once. The sample was blood. The receptors come from a woman in her 40s in good health.

This clonotype was seen a handful of times. The chain employs TRBV3-1 and TRBJ2-1; a possible D gene is TRBD2 (7 bases). This CDR3 is built from 15 residues. The V end lost 4 bases, the J end lost 5 bases, and 15 bases lay between the germline ends. From germline, CDR1 is LGHDT and CDR2 YNNKEL (reference sequence). The CDR3 region is CASSPWGGAHNEQFF. The DNA for the CDR3 is TGTGCCAGCAGCCCCTGGGGGGGGGCCCACAATGAGCAGTTCTTC.

The CDR3, as DNA: TGTGCCACCAGTGATTGGGGCAGGGGGCTGTACAATGAGCAGTTCTTC. This translates into CATSDWGRGLYNEQFF. This chain connects TRBV24-1 to TRBJ2-1, with 8 bases fitting TRBD1. This CDR3 has 16 amino acids. Germline CDR1 and CDR2: KGHDR and SFDVKD. The V segment lost 2 bases and the J segment 4 bases; nucleotides outside the gene matches: 6.

This clonotype was observed a handful of times. The chain couples TRBV10-3 to TRBJ2-1; D remains ambiguous. Germline lookup yields CDR1 ENHRY and CDR2 SYGVKD. V gave up 0 bases and J gave up 6 bases, with 18 bases separating them. CDR3 length equals 17 residues. The DNA for the CDR3 is TGTGCCATCAGTGAGTCGACCGAGCAGGCATCGCTCAATGAGCAGTTCTTC. Protein: CAISESTEQASLNEQFF.

This clonotype showed up just a few times. The gene calls are TRBV29-1 and TRBJ2-1; 7 bases agree with TRBD1. CDR1 and CDR2 (germline): SQVTM, ANQGSEA. Trimming took 6 bases from V and 8 from J; bases not matched to a gene: 10. This CDR3 region has 13 residues. The CDR3 nucleotides are TGCAGCGTCGCCAGTCCCCAGGGGGATGAGCAGTTCTTC. It yields the protein CSVASPQGDEQFF.

The chain joins TRBV20-1 to TRBJ2-7; TRBD1 might be the D (6 bases). TRBJ2-5 explains the end of the DNA better; the J call may be wrong. The CDR3 totals 14 residues. Germline V CDR1 and CDR2: DFQATT, SNEGSKA (reference sequence). CDR3: CSARLPGHEETQYF. CDR3 coding DNA: TGCAGTGCCCGCCTTCCGGGACACGAAGAGACCCAGTACTTC.

This clonotype appeared a few times. V and J are TRBV7-9 and TRBJ2-7; TRBD2 matches 10 bases. J was trimmed by 5 bases and V by 4 bases; bases with no gene match: 5. Looked up from germline, CDR1 is SEHNR and CDR2 is FQNEAQ (reference sequence). The CDR3 consists of 14 residues. CDR3 sequence (DNA): TGTGCCAGCAGCTGGACTAGCGGAGTCGACGAGCAGTACTTC. This translates into CASSWTSGVDEQYF.

The chain employs TRBV28 and TRBJ1-2, with D perhaps matching TRBD1 (5 bases). The CDR3 consists of 15 residues. The V gene's germline CDR1 is MDHEN and CDR2 SYDVKM. V lost 5 bases, J lost 8 bases, and 21 bases lay in between. The CDR3 nucleotides are TGTGCCAGCAGTCCCGAGAGGGCCAGGGTCATAGGCTACACCTTC. Translating it yields CASSPERARVIGYTF.

The J gene is TRBJ1-2, the V gene TRBV5-1, with D uncertain. The germline gives CDR1 SGHRS, CDR2 YFSETQ. Trimming took 0 bases from V and 8 from J, leaving 17 bases between them. The CDR3 consists of 15 residues. DNA of the CDR3: TGCGCCAGCAGCTTGGGTGACGGCCCAGGAGGCGGCTACACCTTC. Protein product: CASSLGDGPGGGYTF.

The chain joins TRBV20-1 to TRBJ2-7, with D perhaps TRBD1 (8 bases). This CDR3 is 12 amino acids long. V was clipped by 5 bases and J by 5 bases, with 13 bases between them. Per germline, CDR1 DFQATT and CDR2 SNEGSKA (reference sequence). The CDR3: CSAAQGGDEQYF. CDR3 in DNA: TGCAGTGCTGCACAGGGGGGGGACGAGCAGTACTTC.

The table lists this clonotype with a few counts. V and J are TRBV4-2 and TRBJ2-1; 9 nucleotides agree with TRBD1. V dropped 4 bases and J dropped 6; count of bases not matched to a gene: 7. Germline CDR1 and CDR2: LGHNA and YNFKEQ. CDR3 length equals 15 residues. The chain's CDR3 is CASSRGGQGGNEQFF. CDR3 coding DNA: TGTGCCAGCAGCCGGGGGGGACAGGGTGGCAATGAGCAGTTCTTC.

The chain employs TRBV7-2 and TRBJ2-2; 14 bases align to TRBD2. With V trimmed by 5 bases and J by 4 bases, 3 bases remained unmatched. Germline values: CDR1 SGHTA, CDR2 FQGNSA. The CDR3 consists of 16 residues. CDR3 nucleotides: TGTGCCAGCAGCCCCGGACTAGCGGGGGGCACCGGGGAGCTGTTTTTT. Its translation is CASSPGLAGGTGELFF.

The V gene is TRBV7-9, the J gene TRBJ2-3; 7 nucleotides agree with TRBD1. The CDR3 contains 16 residues. V gave up 5 bases and J gave up 3 bases; unmatched junction bases: 11. CDR1 SEHNR and CDR2 FQNEAQ come from the germline V gene (reference sequence). CDR3 residues: CASSPFMTGNTDTQYF. The CDR3 bases are TGTGCCAGCAGCCCATTCATGACAGGGAATACAGATACGCAGTATTTT.

The V call is TRBV12-3 or TRBV12-4, the J call TRBJ2-5; 7 positions agree with TRBD1. The CDR3 consists of 13 residues. V dropped 5 bases and J dropped 11; count of bases not matched to a gene: 11. DNA for the CDR3: TGTGCCAGCAGTGACAGGGTTGCGCGTGAGCAGTACTTC. Residues: CASSDRVAREQYF.

This chain uses TRBV19 with TRBJ2-4, with 7 bases fitting TRBD1. With the DNA end fitting TRBJ2-5 better, the J assignment may be wrong. CDR3 length equals 14 residues. Germline assignment: CDR1 LNHDA and CDR2 SQIVND (reference sequence). The CDR3 here is CASSKQGSQETQYF. CDR3 coding DNA: TGTGCCAGTAGCAAACAGGGGTCCCAAGAGACCCAGTACTTC.

The chain employs TRBV20-1 and TRBJ1-5; 7 bases are shared with TRBD1. V shed 6 bases and J 6 bases; nucleotides not matched to a gene: 5. The CDR3 loop spans 12 amino acids. Germline V gene lookup returns CDR1 DFQATT and CDR2 SNEGSKA (reference sequence). This chain's CDR3 is CSAINRGQPQHF. CDR3 DNA: TGCAGTGCCATTAACAGGGGTCAGCCCCAGCATTTT.

This clonotype was counted once. The rearrangement links TRBV12-3 or TRBV12-4 to TRBJ2-2; D unresolved. V lost 6 bases to trimming and J lost 0 bases, with 11 bases between them. The CDR3 contains 15 residues. CDR3 coding DNA: TGTGCCAGCAGCTCCTTCCCAGCGAACACCGGGGAGCTGTTTTTT. This encodes CASSSFPANTGELFF.